This T cell receptor (beta chain) was sequenced during a study of blood T cell repertoires in COVID-19 (dated by TCRdb to 2020 to 2021). Looking at the study overall: The collaborator samples originated in the United States, Italy and Spain and spanned the acute and convalescent phases of COVID-19. HLA class I and class II types, where available, came from metadata supplied by the sample provider rather than from assay-based typing. A de-identified subject ID, COVID-19 status, age in years and sex were almost always included in the sample metadata. The prospective study material was composed of cDNA or gDNA derived from T cells, B-cell-depleted T cells, or PBMCs. Samples came from the ongoing ImmuneRACE study (first 160 participants) plus 1,254 subjects from 6 global collaborators. The dataset comprised deeply sampled blood TCRbeta repertoires from subjects exposed to, actively infected with, or recovered from COVID-19. The repertoires were released in a freely available public database meant as a resource for research on the immune response to SARS-CoV-2. Findings and caveats that apply to the study as a whole: The quantity of clinical and demographic metadata differed by source and by participant and was supplied without curation.

Whole blood was collected in K2EDTA tubes by collaborating institutions according to the institutions' own protocols. For TCRbeta analysis, collaborator samples were shipped as frozen whole blood, as isolated PBMCs, or as DNA extracted from either sample type. Remarks on this clone: Its antigen has not been determined. Per-nucleotide qualities are absent, and no much larger clonotype sits a single base away.

TCRbeta CDR3 regions were amplified from genomic DNA using the immunoSEQ Assay, a bias-controlled multiplex PCR. The authors processed their data as follows. Within the assay, amplification of reference gene primers was used to estimate how many nucleated cells each sample contained. To quantify the absolute abundance of each unique TCRbeta CDR3 rearrangement, sequence reads were collapsed and filtered. For each sample, productive Simpson clonality was calculated by taking the square root of Simpson's diversity index across productive rearrangements. TCRdb mirrors the immuneACCESS table, restricted to in-frame sequences. Some clones are absent from its copies; in checked studies, under half trace to an unresolved V gene, and the reason for the others is unknown. That table furnishes V, J and clone size, whereas the DNA furnished D and trimming. Counted in this sample were about 140,000 clones; approximately 85% of them appeared once. The top ten clones comprise just under 3% of the sample.

The CDR1 and CDR2 encoded by the germline V gene are SGHDN and FVKESK. Including cysteine and phenylalanine, the CDR3 has 11 amino acids. Only the CDR3 DNA stays, 33 bases, in frame from base 1. Trimming costs V 4 bases and J 9 bases, and their ends lie 7 bases apart. This sequence originates from a man between 45 and 60 years old with acute or convalescent COVID-19. Sequenced material: peripheral blood. The chain links TRBV14 with TRBJ2-1, with the D gene not confidently named. At the DNA level, the sequence is TGTGCCAGCAGCCCCGGAGTTGAGCAGTTCTTC. This is translated as CASSPGVEQFF.